The TCR beta chain described here comes from a study of blood T cells in healthy people across ages. The study, taken as a whole, reports: Per million T cells, the diversity of TCR beta decreased roughly linearly as age advanced. Leaving the PBMCs unsorted stopped any conclusive comparison of naive versus antigen-experienced cells.

For this clonotype: Its antigen is still unknown.

Germline-derived CDR1 and CDR2 are SGHTA and FQGNSA. V was trimmed by 6 bases and J by 8 bases, leaving 16 bases between them. This CDR3 has 14 amino acids. Primers used in a second PCR of about 7 to 12 cycles were a sample-barcoded 5' primer and a J-beta primer mix. TCRdb independently ran MiXCR on the 5' RACE reads; one entry per CDR3 protein. The sample gives approximately 2,000,000 distinct CDR3 sequences, about two fifths of which show up once; 23% is in the top ten. Sample donors were healthy Caucasian individuals that came from Russia, aged about 6 to 95. Each sample gave at least 6.5 million isolated PBMCs.

The V gene is TRBV7-2, the J gene TRBJ1-4; D gene unclear. The specimen sequenced was blood. The clonotype was recovered from a human donor in good health. The CDR3 nucleotides are TGTGCCAGCAGTCCCTGGGTTGGGGAGGAAAAACTGTTTTTT. Residues: CASSPWVGEEKLFF.